Listed here is a single T cell receptor (beta chain). It lacks a known antigen. There are no base qualities to consult, and no much larger clone falls within one base. The data originate from a study of blood T cell repertoires in COVID-19 (dated by TCRdb to about 2020). Background on the whole study: The collaborator samples originated in the United States, Italy and Spain and spanned the acute and convalescent phases of COVID-19. Subjects who had been exposed to COVID-19, were actively infected with it, or had recovered from it provided the deeply sampled blood TCRbeta repertoires that made up the dataset. Where available, HLA class I and class II types were obtained from metadata supplied by the sample provider rather than from assay-based typing. The prospective study material was composed of cDNA or gDNA derived from T cells, B-cell-depleted T cells, or PBMCs. The samples were drawn from two sources: the first 160 participants of the ongoing ImmuneRACE study, and approximately 1,300 subjects contributed by 6 global collaborators. Sample metadata almost always included a de-identified subject ID, COVID-19 status, age in years and sex. The repertoires were made available in a free public database intended to serve as a resource for research on the immune response to SARS-CoV-2.

The collaborating institutions used their own protocols to collect whole blood in K2EDTA tubes. For TCRbeta analysis, collaborators shipped samples as frozen whole blood, isolated PBMCs, or DNA extracted from either of those sample types. Looking up the germline V gene (reference sequence) yields CDR1 LNHNV and CDR2 YYDKDF. Cut back by 5 bases and 6 bases, the V and J ends lie 17 bases apart. The CDR3 spans 15 residues, from the cysteine through the phenylalanine. Left in the record is the CDR3 DNA by itself, 45 bases read in frame from the first base. TCRbeta CDR3 regions were amplified from genomic DNA by means of the immunoSEQ Assay, a bias-controlled multiplex PCR. Per the authors' processing: The number of nucleated cells in each sample was estimated from the amplification of reference gene primers within the assay. To quantify the absolute abundance of each unique TCRbeta CDR3 rearrangement, sequence reads were collapsed and filtered. For each sample, productive Simpson clonality was calculated by taking the square root of Simpson's diversity index across productive rearrangements. The immuneACCESS repertoire file appears here via TCRdb, limited to in-frame rearrangements. These files lack a portion of the clones; in checked studies, under half of the deficit traces to unresolved V genes, and the cause of the others is not known. V, J and clone size are those of that table, while D and trimming were read from the DNA. Here the sample has some 120,000 clones; more than 90% occur a single time. Of the sample, about 4% falls within the top ten clones.

Overall results and qualifications from the work: Clinical and demographic metadata were provided uncurated, with the amount varying by source and participant.

The sample consisted of peripheral blood. This TCR derives from a man in his fifties with active COVID-19. The chain employs TRBV15 and TRBJ2-1, with the identity of the D gene unclear. The DNA sequence is as follows: TGTGCCACCAGCCCTCGACGAGCTACGGGCAATGAGCAGTTCTTC. It translates as CATSPRRATGNEQFF.